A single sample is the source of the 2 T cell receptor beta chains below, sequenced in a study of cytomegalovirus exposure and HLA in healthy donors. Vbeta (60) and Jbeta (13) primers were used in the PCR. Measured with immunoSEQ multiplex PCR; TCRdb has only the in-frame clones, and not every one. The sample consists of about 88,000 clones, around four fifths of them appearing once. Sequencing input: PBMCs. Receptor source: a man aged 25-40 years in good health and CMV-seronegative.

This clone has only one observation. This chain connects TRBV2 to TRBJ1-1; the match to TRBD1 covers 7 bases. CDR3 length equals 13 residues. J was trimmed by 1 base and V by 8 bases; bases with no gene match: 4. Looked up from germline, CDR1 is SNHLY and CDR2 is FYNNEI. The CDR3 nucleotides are TGTGCCAGCCTGGGACAGTCGAACACTGAAGCTTTCTTT. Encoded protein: CASLGQSNTEAFF.

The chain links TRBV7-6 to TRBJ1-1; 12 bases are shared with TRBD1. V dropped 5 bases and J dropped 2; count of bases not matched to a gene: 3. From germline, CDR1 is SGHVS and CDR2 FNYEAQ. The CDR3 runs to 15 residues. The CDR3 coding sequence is TGTGCCAGCAGCGGAGGGACAGGGGGCAACACTGAAGCTTTCTTT. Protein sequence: CASSGGTGGNTEAFF.